One and the same sample provided the 21 T cell receptor beta chains below, sequenced in a study of blood T cell repertoires in COVID-19. Produced via immunoSEQ multiplex PCR; TCRdb's table is partial and in-frame only. The repertoire holds just over 250,000 clones, with about 91% as singletons. The specimen was peripheral blood. These TCRs come from a person under 35 with COVID-19, enrolled during active disease.

The CDR3, as DNA: TGTGCCACCAGTGATTTGGGACAGAGAACAGATACGCAGTATTTT. Protein product: CATSDLGQRTDTQYF. This chain connects TRBV24-1 to TRBJ2-3, with D possibly TRBD1 on 6 matching bases. CDR1 is KGHDR and CDR2 is SFDVKD in the germline V gene. Trimming took 0 bases from V and 3 from J, leaving 9 bases between them. This CDR3 has 15 amino acids.

This clone was seen once. The chain employs TRBV2 and TRBJ1-5; D is unclear. The CDR3 has 12 amino acids. Trimming shortened V by 7 bases and J by 12 bases, and 16 bases separated the two germline ends. Germline lookup yields CDR1 SNHLY and CDR2 FYNNEI. The CDR3 is CASTDGLPGQHF. The CDR3 DNA reads TGTGCCAGCACCGACGGACTCCCGGGCCAGCATTTT.

The rearrangement uses TRBV2 and TRBJ2-7, with 7 bases identical to TRBD1. This CDR3 comprises 13 residues. Looked up from germline, CDR1 is SNHLY and CDR2 is FYNNEI. Germline trimming cut 6 bases from V and 7 bases from J; bases unmatched to any gene: 9. CDR3 region: CASRDRQGPEQYF. CDR3 nucleotides: TGTGCCAGCAGGGATCGACAGGGTCCAGAGCAGTACTTC.

The V call is TRBV10-3, the J call TRBJ2-3; 11 nucleotides line up with TRBD1. Germline CDR1 is ENHRY and CDR2 is SYGVKD. The CDR3 runs 17 residues. The V and J ends lost 7 bases and 6 bases, in that order; junction bases with no gene match: 15. CDR3 amino acids: CAITPTAGQGAGDTQYF. The CDR3 DNA is TGTGCCATCACCCCCACGGCCGGACAGGGGGCAGGTGATACGCAGTATTTT.

CDR3 in amino acids: CASSQVPGRNEQFF. In DNA, the CDR3 is TGTGCCAGCAGCCAAGTTCCGGGAAGGAATGAGCAGTTCTTC. The chain carries TRBV4-2 and TRBJ2-1; D may be TRBD2 (5 bases). The CDR3 is 14 residues long. V was cut by 1 base and J by 7 bases, with 11 bases left in between. Looked up from germline, CDR1 is LGHNA and CDR2 is YNFKEQ.

In this sample, this clone turned up once. V gene TRBV29-1 combines with J gene TRBJ2-6; 12 nucleotides line up with TRBD1. The length of the CDR3 is 16 residues. Looked up from germline, CDR1 is SQVTM and CDR2 is ANQGSEA. The J segment lost 4 bases and the V segment lost 4 bases, leaving 5 bases of the junction unmatched. CDR3 nucleotides: TGCAGCGTTGGGTGGGGACAGGGGGCAGGGGCCAACGTCCTGACTTTC. It codes for CSVGWGQGAGANVLTF.

The V and J genes are TRBV6-5 and TRBJ2-3; D ambiguous. Per germline, CDR1 MNHEY and CDR2 SVGAGI. The CDR3 runs to 12 residues. Trimming removed 0 bases from V and 5 bases from J, with 3 bases in between. CDR3 sequence (DNA): TGTGCCAGCAGTTACTCGCGAGATACGCAGTATTTT. This codes for CASSYSRDTQYF.

The chain carries TRBV7-2 and TRBJ2-7, with 7 bases that match TRBD2. The CDR3 covers 13 residues. Germline V lookup: CDR1 SGHTA, CDR2 FQGNSA. V lost 3 bases, J lost 4 bases, and 3 bases stayed unmatched. Written as DNA, the CDR3 is TGTGCCAGCAGCTTGGGGAGGGGTTACGAGCAGTACTTC. This gives the protein CASSLGRGYEQYF.

This clone has only one observation. The chain joins TRBV7-2 to TRBJ2-7, with TRBD2 matching over 10 bases. Trimming cost V 4 bases and J 2 bases; bases outside gene matches: 5. Germline loops: CDR1 SGHTA, CDR2 FQGNSA. CDR3 size: 15 residues. CDR3 protein: CASSSTSGNTYEQYF. CDR3 DNA: TGTGCCAGCAGCTCTACTAGCGGGAACACCTACGAGCAGTACTTC.

The chain combines TRBV13 with TRBJ2-2; D remains unclear. This CDR3 contains 15 residues. Germline lookup yields CDR1 PRHDT and CDR2 FYEKMQ (reference sequence). Trimming took off 5 bases at V and 3 bases at J, with 13 bases between the two ends. In DNA, the CDR3 is TGTGCCAGCAGCGGCTCACGCGCGGACACCGGGGAGCTGTTTTTT. Residues: CASSGSRADTGELFF.

The V call is TRBV29-1, the J call TRBJ2-4, with D maybe TRBD1 (5 bases). This CDR3 has 14 amino acids. Germline lookup yields CDR1 SQVTM and CDR2 ANQGSEA. With 3 bases removed from V and 7 bases from J, the gap between germline ends came to 16 bases. The DNA for the CDR3 is TGCAGCGTTGAGTCGACAGATGGCCTGAACATTCAGTACTTC. Translating gives CSVESTDGLNIQYF.

The J gene is TRBJ1-4, the V gene TRBV29-1; 11 bases fit TRBD1. CDR1 and CDR2 from the germline V gene are SQVTM and ANQGSEA. The V and J ends lost 5 bases and 8 bases, in that order; junction bases with no gene match: 1. CDR3 length: 12 amino acids. The CDR3 coding sequence is TGCAGCGTTAGGACAGGGGGCGAAAAACTGTTTTTT. Protein sequence: CSVRTGGEKLFF.

This clone was seen only once. The rearrangement links TRBV5-4 to TRBJ1-6; a weak D match, TRBD1 (5 bases). The CDR3 totals 14 residues. Trimming removed 3 bases at V and 11 bases at J, with 15 bases between. Germline assignment: CDR1 SGHNT and CDR2 YYREEE (reference sequence). DNA for the CDR3: TGTGCCAGCAGCTCGCGGGGGGTTTCAGCACCCCTCCACTTT. Residues: CASSSRGVSAPLHF.

This chain joins TRBV7-2 and TRBJ2-1; D is undetermined. The CDR3 is 14 residues long. V dropped 4 bases and J dropped 4 bases, with 11 bases sitting between them. CDR1 SGHTA and CDR2 FQGNSA come from the germline V gene. Written as DNA, the CDR3 is TGTGCCAGCAGCTCAATTGCAGGATACAATGAGCAGTTCTTC. It is translated as CASSSIAGYNEQFF.

V usage is TRBV10-2 and J usage is TRBJ1-3; TRBD1 agrees at 10 bases. Germline CDR1 and CDR2: WSHSY and SAAADI. V dropped 10 bases and J dropped 2; count of bases not matched to a gene: 2. The CDR3 is 13 residues long. The CDR3 sequence is CATTGGPGNTIYF. The CDR3 region has the DNA TGCGCCACGACAGGGGGCCCTGGAAACACCATATATTTT.

V is TRBV27 and J is TRBJ2-7, with TRBD2 matching over 8 bases. The junction had 10 bases not matched to a gene; V was cut back by 5 bases and J by 4 bases. The CDR3 runs to 15 residues. Germline assignment: CDR1 MNHEY and CDR2 SMNVEV (reference sequence). CDR3 DNA: TGTGCCAGCAGTGGTAGCAGCGGGAGAACTTACGAGCAGTACTTC. Translation: CASSGSSGRTYEQYF.

The rearrangement uses TRBV4-1 and TRBJ1-1; 7 nucleotides match TRBD1. The CDR3 runs 15 residues. Germline V gene data show CDR1 as MGHRA and CDR2 as YSYEKL. J was trimmed by 1 base and V by 2 bases; bases with no gene match: 4. The CDR3 region has the DNA TGCGCCAGCAGCCAACCAAGACAGGGGAACACTGAAGCTTTCTTT. It translates to CASSQPRQGNTEAFF.

This clone was seen only once. This chain connects TRBV24-1 to TRBJ2-4; 7 bases map to TRBD1. The ends lost 3 bases at V and 1 base at J; junction bases unmatched: 2. In germline, CDR1 is KGHDR, CDR2 SFDVKD. CDR3 length: 15 amino acids. The CDR3 is CATSDLTGAKNIQYF. CDR3 coding DNA: TGTGCCACCAGTGATCTGACAGGGGCCAAAAACATTCAGTACTTC.

This clone was seen once. The gene calls are TRBV2 and TRBJ1-3; D is undetermined. This CDR3 region has 16 residues. The V and J ends lost 3 bases and 0 bases respectively, with 12 bases between them. The germline gives CDR1 SNHLY, CDR2 FYNNEI. DNA of the CDR3: TGTGCCAGCAGTGAGGTCCGGGGAGACTCTGGAAACACCATATATTTT. Translating it yields CASSEVRGDSGNTIYF.

The gene calls are TRBV3-1 (or the pseudogene TRBV3-2) and TRBJ2-5, with unresolved D. The germline V and J ends were trimmed by 5 bases and 5 bases, with 6 bases remaining between them. CDR1 and CDR2 (germline): LGHDT, YNNKEL (reference sequence). The CDR3 is 11 residues long. CDR3 in DNA: TGTGCCAGCAGCTGGCTCGAGACCCAGTACTTC. This sequence encodes CASSWLETQYF.

This chain uses TRBV10-3 with TRBJ1-3, with 7 bases identical to TRBD1. The V segment lost 1 base and the J segment 4 bases; nucleotides outside the gene matches: 10. The CDR3 loop spans 17 amino acids. CDR1 is ENHRY, CDR2 SYGVKD, per germline. The CDR3 spells CAISEWIGQAEGNTIYF. The CDR3 nucleotides are TGTGCCATCAGTGAGTGGATAGGACAGGCAGAAGGAAACACCATATATTTT.